This record concerns one T cell receptor (beta chain) sequence. This receptor's antigen is unknown. No base qualities exist here, and no much larger clone lies one base off it. This sample was included in a study of a mutant IDH1 vaccine in newly diagnosed glioma (dated by TCRdb to about 2021). In terms of the full investigation: Of the roughly 30 treated patients, approximately 62% were male and approximately 40% were female, and the mean age was approximately 41 years. Before enrollment, most patients had been given radiochemotherapy with temozolomide as standard therapy, while the rest had received either radiotherapy alone or temozolomide alone. Peripheral blood was collected at six visits: V03 (baseline), V05, V07, V10, V12 and V13. Longitudinal TCRB deep sequencing was performed for some 25 treated patients wherever samples were available for exploratory analyses.

The method behind the library was the immunoSEQ multiplex PCR assay. The hsTCRB Kit was used according to the manufacturer's protocol to amplify rearranged TCR beta chain sequences. An Illumina MiSeq was used to sequence the TCRB libraries. Turning to the authors' computational methods: The kit vendor's proprietary platform handled demultiplexing, trimming and gene mapping. TCRdb provides this immuneACCESS table in a form limited to in-frame rearrangements. Some clones are lacking; in checked studies, under half of them reflect an unresolved V gene, and why the rest are absent is not known. V and J calls and clone size are given by that table; D and trimming were obtained from the DNA. The sample table holds around 37,000 clones, of which roughly 92% were seen once. 15% to 20% of the sample is taken by the ten largest. Per the germline V gene (reference sequence), GTSNPN is the CDR1 and SVGIG is the CDR2. Taken from cysteine to phenylalanine, the CDR3 has 15 residues. Just CDR3 DNA is preserved here, 45 bases in frame from base 1. The trim is 3 bases for V and 1 base for J, with a gap of 16 bases between the germline ends.

The time point label corresponds to: baseline, week 1 (first vaccination visit). The treatment or condition label corresponds to: pre-vaccination baseline after standard-of-care therapy. The donors had newly diagnosed IDH1-mutant astrocytomas of WHO grade 3 or 4 that showed loss of nuclear ATRX. The samples were drawn from NOA16, a multicentre, single-arm, open-label phase I trial in Germany that tested a mutant IDH1 peptide vaccine in humans for the first time. Visit V03 blood draws served as the baseline sample for immunogenicity testing. Genomic DNA for TCRB sequencing was extracted from EDTA blood using the DNeasy Blood and Tissue Kit. Broad study findings and their caveats: The authors noted that analyses of patient blood samples could not be reproduced because of sample limitations. Immune responses induced by the vaccine were seen in approximately 93% of patients across multiple MHC alleles. PBMC samples for TCRB deep sequencing were selected based on availability. No apparent relationship was observed between pseudoprogression and alterations in the top peripheral T cell clonotypes detected by TCRB sequencing.

The sequence was obtained from a man aged 18 to 29 with glioma. Sequenced material: PBMCs, taken from a glioma patient treated with radiotherapy, temozolomide or both. The sequence is built from TRBV30 and TRBJ2-7; TRBD2 is a possible D gene, resting on 5 matching bases. The CDR3 reads CAWSADWARSYEQYF. The base sequence is TGTGCCTGGAGCGCGGACTGGGCTCGGTCCTACGAGCAGTACTTC.